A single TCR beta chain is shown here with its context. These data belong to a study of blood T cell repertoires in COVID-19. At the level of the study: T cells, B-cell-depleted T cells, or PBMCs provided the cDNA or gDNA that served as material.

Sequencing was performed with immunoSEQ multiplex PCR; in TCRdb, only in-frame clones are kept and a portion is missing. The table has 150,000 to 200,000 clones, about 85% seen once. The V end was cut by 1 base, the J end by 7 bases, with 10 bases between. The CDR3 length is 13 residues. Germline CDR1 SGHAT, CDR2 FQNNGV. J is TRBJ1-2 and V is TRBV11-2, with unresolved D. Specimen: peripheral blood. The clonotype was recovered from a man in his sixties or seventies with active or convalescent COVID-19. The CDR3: CASSLGRATGYTF. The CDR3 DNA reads TGTGCCAGCAGCTTAGGGCGGGCGACTGGCTACACCTTC.